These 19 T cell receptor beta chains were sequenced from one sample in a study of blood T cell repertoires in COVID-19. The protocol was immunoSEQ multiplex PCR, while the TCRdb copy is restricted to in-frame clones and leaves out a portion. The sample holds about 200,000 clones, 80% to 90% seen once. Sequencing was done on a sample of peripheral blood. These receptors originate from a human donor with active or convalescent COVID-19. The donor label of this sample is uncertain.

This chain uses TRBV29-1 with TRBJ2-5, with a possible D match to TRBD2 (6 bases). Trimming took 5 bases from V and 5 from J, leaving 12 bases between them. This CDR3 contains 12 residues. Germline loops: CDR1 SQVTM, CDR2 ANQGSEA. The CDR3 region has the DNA TGCAGCGTTAGTGGGGGGTGGGAGACCCAGTACTTC. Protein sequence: CSVSGGWETQYF.

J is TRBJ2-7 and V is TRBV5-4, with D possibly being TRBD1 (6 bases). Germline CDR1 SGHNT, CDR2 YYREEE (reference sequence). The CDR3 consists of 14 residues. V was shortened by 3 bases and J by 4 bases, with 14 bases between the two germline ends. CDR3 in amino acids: CASSSPGTSYEQYF. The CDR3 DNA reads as TGTGCCAGCAGCTCTCCCGGGACATCGTACGAGCAGTACTTC.

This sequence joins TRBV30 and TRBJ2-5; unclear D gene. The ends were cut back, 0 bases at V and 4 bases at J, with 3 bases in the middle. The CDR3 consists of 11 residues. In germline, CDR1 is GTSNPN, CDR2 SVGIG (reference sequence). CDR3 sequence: CAWSVGETQYF. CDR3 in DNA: TGTGCCTGGAGTGTCGGAGAGACCCAGTACTTC.

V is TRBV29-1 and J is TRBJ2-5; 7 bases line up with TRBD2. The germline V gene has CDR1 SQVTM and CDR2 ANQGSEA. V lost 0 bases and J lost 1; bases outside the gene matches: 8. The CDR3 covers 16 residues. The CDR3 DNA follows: TGCAGCGTTGAAGATCGGCGCAGGGAGGGCCAAGAGACCCAGTACTTC. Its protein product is CSVEDRRREGQETQYF.

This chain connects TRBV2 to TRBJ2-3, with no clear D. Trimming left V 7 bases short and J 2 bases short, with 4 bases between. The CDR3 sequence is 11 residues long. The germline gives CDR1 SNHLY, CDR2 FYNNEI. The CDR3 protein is CASTLTDTQYF. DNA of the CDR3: TGTGCCAGCACCCTCACAGATACGCAGTATTTT.

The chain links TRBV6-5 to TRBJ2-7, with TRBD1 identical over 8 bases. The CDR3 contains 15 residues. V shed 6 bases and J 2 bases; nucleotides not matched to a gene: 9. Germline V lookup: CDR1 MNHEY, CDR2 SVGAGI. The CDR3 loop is CASRSDREAPYEQYF. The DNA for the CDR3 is TGTGCCAGCAGATCGGACAGGGAGGCCCCCTACGAGCAGTACTTC.

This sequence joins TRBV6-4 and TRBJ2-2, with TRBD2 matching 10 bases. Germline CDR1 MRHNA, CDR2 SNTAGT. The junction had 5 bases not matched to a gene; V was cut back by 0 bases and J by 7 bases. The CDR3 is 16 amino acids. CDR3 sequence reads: CASSDSTSGIHGELFF. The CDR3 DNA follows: TGTGCCAGCAGTGACTCCACTAGCGGGATTCACGGGGAGCTGTTTTTT.

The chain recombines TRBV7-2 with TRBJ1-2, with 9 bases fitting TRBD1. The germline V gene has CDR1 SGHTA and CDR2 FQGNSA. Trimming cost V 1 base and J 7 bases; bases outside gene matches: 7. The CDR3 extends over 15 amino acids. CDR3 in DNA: TGTGCCAGCAGCTTAGAGGGGGGGACAGGGACTGGCTACACCTTC. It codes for CASSLEGGTGTGYTF. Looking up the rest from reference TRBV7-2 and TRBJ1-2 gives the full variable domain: GAGVSQSPSNKVTEKGKDVELRCDPISGHTALYWYRQSLGQGLEFLIYFQGNSAPDKSGLPSDRFSAERTGGSVSTLTIQRTQQEDSAVYLCASSLEGGTGTGYTFGSGTRLTVV.

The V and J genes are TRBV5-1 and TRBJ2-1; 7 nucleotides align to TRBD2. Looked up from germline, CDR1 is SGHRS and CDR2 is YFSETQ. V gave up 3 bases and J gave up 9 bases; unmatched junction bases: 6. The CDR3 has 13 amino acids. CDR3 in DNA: TGCGCCAGCAGCTCGACTGGGGGGGTTGAGCAGTTCTTC. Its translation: CASSSTGGVEQFF.

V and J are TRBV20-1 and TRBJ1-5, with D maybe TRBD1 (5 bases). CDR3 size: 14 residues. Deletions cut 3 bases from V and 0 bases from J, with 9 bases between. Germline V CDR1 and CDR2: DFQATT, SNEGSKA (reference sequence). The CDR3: CSASRDSSNQPQHF. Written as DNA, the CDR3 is TGCAGTGCTAGTCGCGACAGTAGCAATCAGCCCCAGCATTTT.

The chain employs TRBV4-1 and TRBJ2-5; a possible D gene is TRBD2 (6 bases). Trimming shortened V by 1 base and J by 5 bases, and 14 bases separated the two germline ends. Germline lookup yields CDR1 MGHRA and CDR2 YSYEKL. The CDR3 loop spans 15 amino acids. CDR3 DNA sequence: TGCGCCAGCAGCCAAGTGGTAGCGGAAAGGGAGACCCAGTACTTC. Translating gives CASSQVVAERETQYF.

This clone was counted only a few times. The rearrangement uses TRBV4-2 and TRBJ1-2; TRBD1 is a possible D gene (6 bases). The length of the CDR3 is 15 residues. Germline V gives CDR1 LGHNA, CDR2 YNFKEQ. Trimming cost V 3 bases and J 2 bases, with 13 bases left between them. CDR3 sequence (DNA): TGTGCCAGCAGCCAGCAGTGGCAGGGGAACTATGGCTACACCTTC. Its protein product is CASSQQWQGNYGYTF.

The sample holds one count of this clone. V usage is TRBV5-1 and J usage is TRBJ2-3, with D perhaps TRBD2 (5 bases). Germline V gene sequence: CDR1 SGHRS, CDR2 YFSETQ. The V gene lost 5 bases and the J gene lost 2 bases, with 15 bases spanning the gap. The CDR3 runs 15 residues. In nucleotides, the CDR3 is TGCGCCAGCAGAGACGTAGCGCGATACACAGATACGCAGTATTTT. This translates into CASRDVARYTDTQYF.

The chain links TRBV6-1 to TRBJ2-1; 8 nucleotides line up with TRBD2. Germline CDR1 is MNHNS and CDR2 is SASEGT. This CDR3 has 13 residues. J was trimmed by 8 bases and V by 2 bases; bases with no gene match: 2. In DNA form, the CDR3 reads TGTGCCAGCAGTGAATCGGGAGGGGATGAGCAGTTCTTC. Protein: CASSESGGDEQFF.

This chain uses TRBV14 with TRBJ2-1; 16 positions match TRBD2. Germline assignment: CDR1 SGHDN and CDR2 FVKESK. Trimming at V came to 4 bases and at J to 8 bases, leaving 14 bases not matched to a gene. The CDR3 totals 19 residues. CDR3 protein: CASSPAQTGTSGRADEQFF. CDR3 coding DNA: TGTGCCAGCAGCCCCGCCCAAACCGGGACTAGCGGGAGGGCCGATGAGCAGTTCTTC.

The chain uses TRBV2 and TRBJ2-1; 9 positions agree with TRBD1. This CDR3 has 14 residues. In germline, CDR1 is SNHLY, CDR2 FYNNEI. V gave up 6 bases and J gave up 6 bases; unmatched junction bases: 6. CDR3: CASRVGQGANEQFF. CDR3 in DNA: TGTGCCAGCAGGGTGGGACAGGGTGCCAATGAGCAGTTCTTC.

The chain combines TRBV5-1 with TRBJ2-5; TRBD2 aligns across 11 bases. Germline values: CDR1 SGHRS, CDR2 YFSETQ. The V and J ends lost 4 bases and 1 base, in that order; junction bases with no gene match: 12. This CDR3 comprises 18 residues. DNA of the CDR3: TGCGCCAGCAGCGGGGACGGCTGGACTAGCGGGTCCCAAGAGACCCAGTACTTC. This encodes CASSGDGWTSGSQETQYF.

The CDR3 loop reads CASRRGDLGGYTF. CDR3 DNA: TGTGCCAGCAGGCGGGGTGATTTAGGTGGCTACACCTTC. The chain employs TRBV28 and TRBJ1-2; D is unresolved. This CDR3 region has 13 residues. V lost 6 bases, J lost 7 bases, and 15 bases lay in between. Germline loops: CDR1 MDHEN, CDR2 SYDVKM.

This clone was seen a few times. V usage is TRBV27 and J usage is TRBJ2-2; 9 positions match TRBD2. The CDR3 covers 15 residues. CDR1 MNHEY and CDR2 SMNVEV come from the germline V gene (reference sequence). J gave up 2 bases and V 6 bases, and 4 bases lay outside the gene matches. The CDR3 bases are TGTGCCAGCAGCCGTAGCGGGGGTAACACCGGGGAGCTGTTTTTT. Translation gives CASSRSGGNTGELFF.